The clone carrying this T cell receptor beta chain was observed once. Its antigen is unknown. Germline V gene data show CDR1 as MNHEY and CDR2 as SVGAGI. The CDR3 spans 13 residues. V was pared by 5 bases and J by 9 bases, with 16 bases between. DNA at about 210 ng, 25,000 to 35,000 T cell genomes, went into sorted-subset replicate PCRs. Only in-frame clones appear in the TCRdb table, and some are missing; sequencing was by immunoSEQ multiplex PCR. The table records about 1 million clones, around 74% of them present only once. This sample is part of a study of shared clonotypes between healthy human individuals. Looking at the study overall: Sampling drew on donors who were two women and a few men aged 18 to 49. Study conclusions and caveats: Around 5.4% of naive CD4 clonotypes were common to several donors.

Healthy adults negative for HIV, lacking recent acute infections or vaccinations, served as donors. This chain links TRBV6-5 with TRBJ2-5, with D perhaps being TRBD1 or TRBD2 (5 bases each). Source material: memory CD4+ T cells sorted from blood. Subset denoted: CD45RA-negative fraction. This clonotype originated in a man aged 18 to 35 in good health. In DNA, the CDR3 is TGTGCCAGCAGTCCATTAACCGGGGCGGCCCAGTACTTC. Translating gives CASSPLTGAAQYF.